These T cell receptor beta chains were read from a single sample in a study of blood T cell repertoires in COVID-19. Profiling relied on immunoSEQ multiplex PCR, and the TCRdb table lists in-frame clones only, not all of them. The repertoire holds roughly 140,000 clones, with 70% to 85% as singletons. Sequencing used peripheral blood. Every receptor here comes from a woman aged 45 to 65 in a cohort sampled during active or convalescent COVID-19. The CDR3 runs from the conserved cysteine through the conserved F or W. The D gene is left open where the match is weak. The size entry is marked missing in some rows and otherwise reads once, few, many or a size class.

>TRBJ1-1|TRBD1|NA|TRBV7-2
TGTGCCAGCAGCGCCGGGACAGGGAGGACTGAAGCTTTCTTT
CASSAGTGRTEAFF
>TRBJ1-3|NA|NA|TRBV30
TGTGCCTGTACCACAGGGCCAGGAAACACCATATATTTT
CACTTGPGNTIYF
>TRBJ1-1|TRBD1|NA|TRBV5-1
TGCGCCAGCAGGCCGGGACAGCTGAACACTGAAGCTTTCTTT
CASRPGQLNTEAFF
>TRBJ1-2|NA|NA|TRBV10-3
TGTGCCATCAGTGAACCGATAGACTATGGCTACACCTTC
CAISEPIDYGYTF
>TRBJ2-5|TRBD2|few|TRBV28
TGTGCCAGCAGCCGACCGGGAGGAGAGACCCAGTACTTC
CASSRPGGETQYF
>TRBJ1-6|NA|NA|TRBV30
TGTGCCTGGAGGCGAAGGGACACCTATTCACCCCTCCACTTT
CAWRRRDTYSPLHF
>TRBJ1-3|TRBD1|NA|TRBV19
TGTGCCAGTATGGGAAGGGGACAGTCTGGAAACACCATATATTTT
CASMGRGQSGNTIYF
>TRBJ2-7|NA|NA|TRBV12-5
TGTGCTAGTGGTCCCCCAAACGAGCAGTACTTC
CASGPPNEQYF
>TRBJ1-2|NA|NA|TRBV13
TGTGCCAGCAGCTTAGGGGAGGGATTGGACTATGGCTACACCTTC
CASSLGEGLDYGYTF
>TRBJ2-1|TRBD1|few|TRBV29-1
TGCAGCGTTGCCGACAGGGGCTACAATGAGCAGTTCTTC
CSVADRGYNEQFF
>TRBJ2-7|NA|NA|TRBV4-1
TGCGCCAGCAGCCACTCACTGGAGTCTTACGAGCAGTACTTC
CASSHSLESYEQYF
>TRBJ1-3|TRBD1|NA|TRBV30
TGTGCCTGGAGCGTGACAGGGGCTGGAAACACCATATATTTT
CAWSVTGAGNTIYF
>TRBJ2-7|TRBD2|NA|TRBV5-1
TGCGCCAGCAGCTTCGAGGGCGGGGGACCAACCTACGAGCAGTACTTC
CASSFEGGGPTYEQYF
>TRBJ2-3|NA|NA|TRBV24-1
TGTGCCACCAGTGATCCCGGGGGTAGCACAGATACGCAGTATTTT
CATSDPGGSTDTQYF
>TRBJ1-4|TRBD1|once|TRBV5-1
TGCGCCAGCAGCGGCGGACAGGGAGCCGAAAAACTGTTTTTT
CASSGGQGAEKLFF
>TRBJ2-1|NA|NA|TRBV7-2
TGTGCCAGCAGCCTCCGACTAGACAATGAGCAGTTCTTC
CASSLRLDNEQFF
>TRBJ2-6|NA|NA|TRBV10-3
TGTGCCATCACCGAACGGAGCTCTGGGGCCAACGTCCTGACTTTC
CAITERSSGANVLTF
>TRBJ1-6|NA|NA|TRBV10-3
TGTGCCATCAGTGAGTCCGGTTCTTCACCCCTCCACTTT
CAISESGSSPLHF
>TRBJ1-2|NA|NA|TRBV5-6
TGTGCCAGCAGCTCTGGACAGAGTTTATATGGCTACACCTTC
CASSSGQSLYGYTF
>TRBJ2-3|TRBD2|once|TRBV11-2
TGTGCCAGCAGCTTAACGGGACTAGCGGGGGTCGTATCGGATACGCAGTATTTT
CASSLTGLAGVVSDTQYF
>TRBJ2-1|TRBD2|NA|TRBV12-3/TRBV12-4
TGTGCCAGCAGTTTGGGGGGGGTCAATGAGCAGTTCTTC
CASSLGGVNEQFF
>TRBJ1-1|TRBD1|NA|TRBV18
TGTGCCAGCTCACCCCAGGGGGGAACTGAAGCTTTCTTT
CASSPQGGTEAFF
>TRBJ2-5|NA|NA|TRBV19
TGTGCCAGTAGTATAGCGGGGGTAGCCCAAGAGACCCAGTACTTC
CASSIAGVAQETQYF
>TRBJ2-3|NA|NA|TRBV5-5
TGTGCCAGCAGCTTGTGGACTGGGGGCCGGGGCACAGATACGCAGTATTTT
CASSLWTGGRGTDTQYF
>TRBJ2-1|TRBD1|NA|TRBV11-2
TGTGCCAGCAGCGTCGGACAGGGGCCTTACAATGAGCAGTTCTTC
CASSVGQGPYNEQFF
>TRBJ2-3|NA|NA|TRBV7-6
TGTGCCAGCAGCTTAAGTGACTTTGGCACAGATACGCAGTATTTT
CASSLSDFGTDTQYF
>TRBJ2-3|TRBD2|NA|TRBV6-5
TGTGCCAGCAGAACTAGCGGGGGGGGAGATACGCAGTATTTT
CASRTSGGGDTQYF
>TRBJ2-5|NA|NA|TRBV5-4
TGTGCCAGCAGCGCTAGGCTAATCCAAGAGACCCAGTACTTC
CASSARLIQETQYF
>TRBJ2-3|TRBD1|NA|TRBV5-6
TGTGCCAGCAGCTTGGCCTGGGTCCTGACAGGGGGAGATACGCAGTATTTT
CASSLAWVLTGGDTQYF
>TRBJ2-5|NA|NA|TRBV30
TGTGCCTGGGCCCCCGGGACATACAAGGGGGAGACCCAGTACTTC
CAWAPGTYKGETQYF
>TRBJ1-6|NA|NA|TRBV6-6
TGTGCCAGCAGTTCCGGGACACCCGACTATAATTCACCCCTCCACTTT
CASSSGTPDYNSPLHF
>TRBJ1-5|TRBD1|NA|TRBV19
TGTGCCAGCTCGGACAGGCCGAATAGCAATCAGCCCCAGCATTTT
CASSDRPNSNQPQHF
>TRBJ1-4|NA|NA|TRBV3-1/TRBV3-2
TGTGCCAGCAGCCCCGACGCCGGGAATGAAAAACTGTTTTTT
CASSPDAGNEKLFF
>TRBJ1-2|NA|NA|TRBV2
TGTGCCAGCAGCACTATAGGGACACCTTATGGCTACACCTTC
CASSTIGTPYGYTF
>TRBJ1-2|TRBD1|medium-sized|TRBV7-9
TGTGCCAGCAGCTTGATGATGGGACAGCCATATGGCTACACCTTC
CASSLMMGQPYGYTF
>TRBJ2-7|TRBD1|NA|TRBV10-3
TGTGCCATCAGGCCGGGACAGGGGGCCTACGAGCAGTACTTC
CAIRPGQGAYEQYF
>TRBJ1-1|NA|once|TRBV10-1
TGCGCCAGCAGTGAGTCTATACAGGCGAACACTGAAGCTTTCTTT
CASSESIQANTEAFF
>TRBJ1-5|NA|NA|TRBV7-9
TGTGCCAGCAGTGGAGATCTTAACAATCAGCCCCAGCATTTT
CASSGDLNNQPQHF
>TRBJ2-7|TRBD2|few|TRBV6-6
TGTGCCAGCACCGCTAGCGGGGGGGCCACCTACGAGCAGTACTTC
CASTASGGATYEQYF
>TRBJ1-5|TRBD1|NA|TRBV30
TGTGCCTGGAGTGTTCACGGGACAGGGGGCATCTTAAAGCAGCCCCAGCATTTT
CAWSVHGTGGILKQPQHF